These T cell receptor beta chains were read from a single sample in a study of blood T cell repertoires in COVID-19. Clones were sequenced by immunoSEQ multiplex PCR, and TCRdb holds only the in-frame ones, with some missing. The profile covers 54,000 or so clones, with around 83% appearing a single time and 1.9% taken by the ten largest. What was sequenced was peripheral blood. Receptor source: a woman aged 55-69 years with acute or convalescent COVID-19. CDR3s include the opening cysteine and the closing phenylalanine or tryptophan. The D gene is left open where the match is weak. Not every row has a clone size; where given, it reads once, few, many or a size class.

j_call v_call d_call clone_size cdr3_aa cdr3_nt
TRBJ2-1 TRBV5-6 - - CASSLVGGLFPDEQFF TGTGCCAGCAGCTTGGTGGGGGGTCTATTTCCCGATGAGCAGTTCTTC
TRBJ2-5 TRBV12-3/TRBV12-4 - - CASSLAHRETQYF TGTGCCAGCAGTTTAGCCCACCGGGAGACCCAGTACTTC
TRBJ1-5 TRBV5-5 - - CASSGAGGQNQPQHF TGTGCCAGCAGCGGGGCAGGAGGGCAAAATCAGCCCCAGCATTTT
TRBJ2-7 TRBV3-1/TRBV3-2 TRBD1 - CASSLSSTRQGAGEQYF TGTGCCAGCAGCCTAAGTTCGACCCGGCAGGGGGCCGGGGAGCAGTACTTC
TRBJ1-6 TRBV3-1/TRBV3-2 - - CASSQEGLLNSPLHF TGTGCCAGCAGCCAAGAGGGGCTTCTTAATTCACCCCTCCACTTT
TRBJ1-2 TRBV29-1 TRBD1 - CSVEDYGQGSGYTF TGCAGCGTTGAAGACTACGGACAGGGAAGCGGCTACACCTTC
TRBJ2-7 TRBV5-6 TRBD1 - CASSFGRGNYEQYF TGTGCCAGCAGCTTTGGCAGGGGGAACTACGAGCAGTACTTC
TRBJ2-7 TRBV30 - few CASTTGLVSDEQYF TGTGCCTCTACTACAGGGCTGGTATCGGACGAGCAGTACTTC
TRBJ2-7 TRBV7-9 - few CASSSDFTYEQYF TGTGCCAGCAGCTCGGACTTCACCTACGAGCAGTACTTC
TRBJ2-3 TRBV5-1 TRBD2 - CASSLFTSGGARDTQYF TGCGCCAGCAGCTTGTTCACTAGCGGGGGGGCCCGGGATACGCAGTATTTT
TRBJ1-3 TRBV28 - once CASSYRTNALGNTIYF TGTGCCAGCAGTTACCGGACAAATGCCCTTGGAAACACCATATATTTT
TRBJ2-7 TRBV11-2 TRBD1 - CASSLYRGPHEQYF TGTGCCAGCAGCTTATACAGGGGGCCCCACGAGCAGTACTTC
TRBJ2-4 TRBV6-5 TRBD2 - CASSREGGKNIQYF TGTGCCAGCAGTCGGGAGGGAGGCAAAAACATTCAGTACTTC
TRBJ1-2 TRBV20-1 - - CSASKQNGYTF TGCAGTGCTAGTAAACAGAATGGCTACACCTTC
TRBJ1-1 TRBV7-9 TRBD1 few CASSLDGQVNTEAFF TGTGCCAGCAGCTTAGATGGACAGGTGAACACTGAAGCTTTCTTT
TRBJ2-7 TRBV27 TRBD2 - CASSPRTSRPTEQYF TGTGCCAGCAGTCCCCGGACTAGCCGGCCTACCGAGCAGTACTTC
TRBJ2-1 TRBV5-1 TRBD1 - CASSLGQGVTDEQFF TGCGCCAGCAGCTTGGGGCAGGGGGTTACCGATGAGCAGTTCTTC
TRBJ2-2 TRBV30 - few CAWSKSGELFF TGTGCCTGGAGCAAGAGCGGGGAGCTGTTTTTT
TRBJ1-2 TRBV5-1 - - CASSLDRQSGYTF TGCGCCAGCAGCTTGGACAGACAAAGTGGCTACACCTTC
TRBJ1-5 TRBV6-1 TRBD1 - CASSEAGGSNQPQHF TGTGCCAGCAGTGAGGCAGGGGGCTCCAATCAGCCCCAGCATTTT
TRBJ1-4 TRBV19 - few CASSLQGLLNEKLFF TGTGCCAGTAGTCTCCAGGGCCTACTTAATGAAAAACTGTTTTTT
TRBJ2-7 TRBV28 TRBD1 - CASSSPGQGVYVPDF TGTGCCAGCAGTTCTCCGGGACAGGGGGTTTACGTCCCCGACTTC
TRBJ1-1 TRBV6-5 - - CASSYSTRWNTEAFF TGTGCCAGCAGTTACTCGACCAGGTGGAACACTGAAGCTTTCTTT
TRBJ1-5 TRBV5-1 TRBD1 - CASSLGQGGQQPQHF TGCGCCAGCAGCTTGGGACAGGGAGGACAGCAGCCCCAGCATTTT
TRBJ2-3 TRBV6-4 - once CASGRNGGSDTQYF TGTGCCAGCGGCCGAAACGGGGGATCAGATACGCAGTATTTT
TRBJ2-7 TRBV12-3/TRBV12-4 TRBD1 - CASSWDREDEQYF TGTGCCAGCAGCTGGGACAGGGAGGACGAGCAGTACTTC
TRBJ1-1 TRBV6-5 TRBD1 few CASRYEAGGPTEAFF TGTGCCAGCAGGTACGAAGCAGGGGGCCCGACTGAAGCTTTCTTT
TRBJ1-2 TRBV3-1/TRBV3-2 TRBD1 - CASSRPLRQGLGYTF TGTGCCAGCAGCCGACCTTTGAGACAGGGATTAGGCTACACCTTC
TRBJ1-1 TRBV19 TRBD1 - CASRTGTGMLAEAFF TGTGCCAGTAGGACCGGGACAGGGATGCTCGCTGAAGCTTTCTTT
TRBJ2-3 TRBV5-1 - - CASSLGGADTQYF TGCGCCAGCAGCTTGGGGGGGGCAGATACGCAGTATTTT
TRBJ1-4 TRBV18 - - CASSPPNSYQDEKLFF TGTGCCAGCTCACCACCTAACAGTTACCAGGATGAAAAACTGTTTTTT
TRBJ2-2 TRBV14 TRBD1 once CASRRTGLTGELFF TGTGCCAGCAGAAGGACAGGGCTGACCGGGGAGCTGTTTTTT
TRBJ2-1 TRBV18 - - CASSGYGGNEQFF TGTGCCAGCTCAGGGTATGGCGGCAATGAGCAGTTCTTC
TRBJ2-7 TRBV2 TRBD2 - CASSDVGGGSSYEQYF TGTGCCAGCAGTGACGTGGGCGGGGGGAGCTCCTACGAGCAGTACTTC
TRBJ1-1 TRBV4-2 - - CASSQDHEVPEAFF TGTGCCAGCAGCCAAGATCACGAGGTCCCTGAAGCTTTCTTT
TRBJ2-7 TRBV2 TRBD2 few CASRKPTSVSYEQYF TGTGCCAGCAGGAAGCCCACTAGCGTCTCCTACGAGCAGTACTTC
TRBJ2-3 TRBV7-2 TRBD1 - CASSLGADRVRDTQYF TGTGCCAGCAGCTTAGGAGCGGACAGGGTGAGAGATACGCAGTATTTT